This record concerns one T cell receptor beta chain sequence. The antigen is unknown. Clones were read by immunoSEQ multiplex PCR, and TCRdb kept only the in-frame ones, dropping some. The sample lists about 280,000 clones; 80% to 90% were seen once. This CDR3 has 12 amino acids. CDR1 and CDR2 from the germline V gene are SNHLY and FYNNEI. The ends lost 4 bases at V and 13 bases at J; junction bases unmatched: 6. The sample comes from a study of cytomegalovirus exposure and HLA in healthy donors. Overall study findings and caveats: Reportedly, diagnosis of cytomegalovirus status by the classifier showed high specificity and sensitivity.

The sequence derives from a woman aged 18-35 years in good health and CMV-seronegative. The V gene is TRBV2, the J gene TRBJ1-2, with 10 positions matching TRBD1. Sequencing input: PBMCs. The CDR3, as DNA: TGTGCCAGCAGTGGGACAGGGGGTATAGGCACCTTC. Encoded protein: CASSGTGGIGTF.